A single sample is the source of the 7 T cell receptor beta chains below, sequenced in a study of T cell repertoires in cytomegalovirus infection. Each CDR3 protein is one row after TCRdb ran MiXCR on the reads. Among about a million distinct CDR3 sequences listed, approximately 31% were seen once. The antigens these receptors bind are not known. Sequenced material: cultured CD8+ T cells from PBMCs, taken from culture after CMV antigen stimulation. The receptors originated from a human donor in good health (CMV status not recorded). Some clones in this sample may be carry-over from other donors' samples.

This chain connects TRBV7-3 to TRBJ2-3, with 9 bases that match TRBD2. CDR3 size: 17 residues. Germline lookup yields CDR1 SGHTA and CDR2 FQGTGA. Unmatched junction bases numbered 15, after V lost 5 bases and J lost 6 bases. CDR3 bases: TGTGCCAGCAGCACCGTGGCGGCGGGGGGGCTCGGGGATACGCAGTATTTT. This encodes CASSTVAAGGLGDTQYF.

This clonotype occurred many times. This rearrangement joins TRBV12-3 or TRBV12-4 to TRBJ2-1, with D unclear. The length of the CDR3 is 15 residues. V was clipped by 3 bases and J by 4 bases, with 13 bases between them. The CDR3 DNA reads TGTGCCAGCAGTTTGTTCTATTCACCTTACAATGAGCAGTTCTTC. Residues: CASSLFYSPYNEQFF.

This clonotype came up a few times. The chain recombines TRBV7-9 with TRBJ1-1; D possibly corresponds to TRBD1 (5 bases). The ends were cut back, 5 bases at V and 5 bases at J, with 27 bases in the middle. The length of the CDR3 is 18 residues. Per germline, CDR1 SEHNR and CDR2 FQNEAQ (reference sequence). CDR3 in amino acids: CASSLPQVVYGAGTEAFF. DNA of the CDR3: TGTGCCAGCAGCCTCCCGCAGGTCGTATATGGGGCTGGAACTGAAGCTTTCTTT.

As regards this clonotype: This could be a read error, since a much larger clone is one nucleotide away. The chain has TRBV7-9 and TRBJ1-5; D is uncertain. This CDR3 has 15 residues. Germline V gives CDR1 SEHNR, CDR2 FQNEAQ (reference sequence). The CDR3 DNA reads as TGTGCCAGCAGCTTATTGGGAGCTAGCAATCAGCCCCGGCATTTT. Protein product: CASSLLGASNQPRHF.

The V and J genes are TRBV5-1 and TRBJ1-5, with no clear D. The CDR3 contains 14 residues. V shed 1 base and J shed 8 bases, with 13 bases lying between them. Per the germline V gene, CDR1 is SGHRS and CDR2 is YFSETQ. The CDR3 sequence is CASSLLGLEEPQHF. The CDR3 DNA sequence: TGCGCCAGCAGCTTGTTAGGGCTTGAGGAGCCCCAGCATTTT.

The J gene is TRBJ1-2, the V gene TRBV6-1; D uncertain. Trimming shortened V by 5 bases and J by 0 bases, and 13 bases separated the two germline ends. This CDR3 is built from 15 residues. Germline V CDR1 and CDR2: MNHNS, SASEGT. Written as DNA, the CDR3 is TGTGCCAGCAGTCCCCAAGCGGCGTCTAACTATGGCTACACCTTC. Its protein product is CASSPQAASNYGYTF.

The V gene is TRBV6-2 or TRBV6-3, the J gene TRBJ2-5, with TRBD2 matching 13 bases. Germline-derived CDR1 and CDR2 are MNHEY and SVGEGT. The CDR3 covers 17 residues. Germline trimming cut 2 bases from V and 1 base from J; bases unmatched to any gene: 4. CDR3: CASSYGLAGASQETQYF. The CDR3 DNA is TGTGCCAGCAGTTACGGACTAGCGGGGGCCTCCCAAGAGACCCAGTACTTC.